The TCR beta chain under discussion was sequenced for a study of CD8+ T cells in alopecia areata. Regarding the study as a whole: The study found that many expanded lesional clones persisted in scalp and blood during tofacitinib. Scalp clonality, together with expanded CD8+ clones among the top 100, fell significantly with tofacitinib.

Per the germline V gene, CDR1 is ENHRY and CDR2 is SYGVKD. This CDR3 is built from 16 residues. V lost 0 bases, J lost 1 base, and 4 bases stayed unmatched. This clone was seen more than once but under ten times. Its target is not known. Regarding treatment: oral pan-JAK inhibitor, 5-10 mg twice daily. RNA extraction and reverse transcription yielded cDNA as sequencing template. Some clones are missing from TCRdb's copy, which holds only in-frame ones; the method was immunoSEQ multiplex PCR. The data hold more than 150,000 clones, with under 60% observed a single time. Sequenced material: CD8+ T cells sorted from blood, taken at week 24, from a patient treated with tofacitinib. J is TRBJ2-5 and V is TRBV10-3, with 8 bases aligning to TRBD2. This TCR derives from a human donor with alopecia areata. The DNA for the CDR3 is TGTGCCATCAGTGAGTCATTAGCGGGGAGCCAAGAGACCCAGTACTTC. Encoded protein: CAISESLAGSQETQYF.